These T cell receptor beta chains were read from a single sample in a study of OX40 agonist ivuxolimab in advanced cancers. Sequencing used immunoSEQ multiplex PCR; TCRdb keeps in-frame clones, though not all of them. Of 20,000 or so clones in the sample, roughly 90% were seen once. Here the sequenced sample was CD4+ or CD8+ T cells sorted from blood, taken in a trial of the OX40 agonist ivuxolimab. All receptors come from an adult with an advanced solid tumor such as melanoma, head and neck, liver or kidney cancer. The CDR3 runs from the conserved cysteine through the conserved F or W. The D gene is left open where the match is weak. Where a row states a size, it is once, few, many or the class of an expanded clone; other rows omit it.

cdr3_aa cdr3_nt v_call clone_size d_call j_call
CASSLAQGVFTEAFF TGTGCCAGCAGTTTAGCGCAGGGCGTGTTCACTGAAGCTTTCTTT TRBV27 few NA TRBJ1-1
CASSRGGGGAYEQYF TGTGCCAGCAGCCGCGGCGGCGGGGGGGCCTACGAGCAGTACTTC TRBV5-6 NA TRBD2 TRBJ2-7
CASSPWGNTEAFF TGTGCCAGCAGCCCGTGGGGGAACACTGAAGCTTTCTTT TRBV5-4 NA NA TRBJ1-1
CASSSPGQGQNSYEQYF TGTGCCAGTAGCAGCCCGGGACAGGGGCAAAACTCCTACGAGCAGTACTTC TRBV19 once TRBD1 TRBJ2-7
CASSYLSGYTEAFF TGTGCCAGCAGTTACCTTTCCGGGTACACTGAAGCTTTCTTT TRBV6-6 once NA TRBJ1-1
CASPLRGGGNTIYF TGTGCCAGCCCTCTCCGGGGCGGAGGAAACACCATATATTTT TRBV2 NA NA TRBJ1-3
CASSLGPVDEQYF TGTGCCAGCAGTTTAGGGCCGGTGGACGAGCAGTACTTC TRBV28 NA NA TRBJ2-7
CASSLAVHRLGTEAFF TGTGCCAGCAGCTTAGCGGTCCATAGGTTGGGCACTGAAGCTTTCTTT TRBV7-8 NA NA TRBJ1-1
CASSSVRGLTGNTIYF TGTGCCAGCAGCTCGGTGCGGGGGTTAACAGGAAACACCATATATTTT TRBV13 once NA TRBJ1-3
CASSLFPGLVGYTF TGTGCCAGCAGCTTATTCCCAGGGCTCGTCGGCTACACCTTC TRBV7-9 NA NA TRBJ1-2
CASSTFLGQGGDGYTF TGTGCCAGTAGTACCTTCTTAGGACAGGGAGGCGATGGCTACACCTTC TRBV19 NA TRBD1 TRBJ1-2
CASSEGTGLNTEAFF TGCGCCAGCAGTGAGGGGACAGGCTTGAACACTGAAGCTTTCTTT TRBV10-2 NA TRBD1 TRBJ1-1
CASSLDRGPDEKLFF TGTGCCAGCAGCTTAGACAGGGGGCCTGATGAAAAACTGTTTTTT TRBV13 NA TRBD1 TRBJ1-4
CASSYKAPGQNTEAFF TGTGCCAGCAGTTACAAGGCACCGGGACAGAACACTGAAGCTTTCTTT TRBV6-5 NA NA TRBJ1-1
CASSPDSYEQYF TGTGCCAGTAGCCCGGACAGCTACGAGCAGTACTTC TRBV19 NA NA TRBJ2-7
CASSSIEGRSQPQHF TGTGCCAGCAGCTCTATCGAGGGTCGTAGCCAGCCCCAGCATTTT TRBV7-9 NA NA TRBJ1-5